There are a few counts of the clone carrying this T cell receptor (beta chain). The data belong to a study of identical twins. MiXCR, run by TCRdb on the 5' RACE reads, gives a single entry per CDR3 protein. The data show 310,000 or so distinct CDR3 sequences, more than 6.5% seen once. Losses at the gene ends were 3 bases for V and 2 bases for J; bases not matched to a gene: 14. The CDR3 covers 18 residues. The germline CDR1 and CDR2 sequences are LNHDA and SQIVND (reference sequence). The same sample was also studied in work on yellow fever vaccine responses in identical twins.

J is TRBJ2-5 and V is TRBV19; TRBD2 aligns across 8 bases. The specimen was memory (CD45RO+) T cells sorted from blood. This clonotype was sampled from a woman younger than 30 in good health. DNA for the CDR3: TGTGCCAGTAGTATGAGGGTAAACGTAGCGGGACCTCAAGAGACCCAGTACTTC. Translated, it gives CASSMRVNVAGPQETQYF.